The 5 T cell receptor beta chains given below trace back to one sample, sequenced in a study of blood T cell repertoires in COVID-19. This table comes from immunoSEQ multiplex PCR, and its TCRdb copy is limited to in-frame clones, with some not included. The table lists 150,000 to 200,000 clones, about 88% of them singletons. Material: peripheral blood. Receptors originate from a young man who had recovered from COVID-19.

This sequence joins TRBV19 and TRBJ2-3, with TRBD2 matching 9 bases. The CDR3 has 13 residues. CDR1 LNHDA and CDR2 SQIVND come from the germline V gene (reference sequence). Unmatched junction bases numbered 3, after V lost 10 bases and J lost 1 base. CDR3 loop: CATRLAGTDTQYF. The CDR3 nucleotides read TGTGCCACCCGACTAGCGGGCACAGATACGCAGTATTTT.

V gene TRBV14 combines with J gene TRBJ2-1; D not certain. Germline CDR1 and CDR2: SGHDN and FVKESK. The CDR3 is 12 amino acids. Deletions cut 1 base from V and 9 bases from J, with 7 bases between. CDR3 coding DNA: TGTGCCAGCAGCCAAGTACCCAGTGAGCAGTTCTTC. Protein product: CASSQVPSEQFF. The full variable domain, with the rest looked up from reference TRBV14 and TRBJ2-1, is EAGVTQFPSHSVIEKGQTVTLRCDPISGHDNLYWYRRVMGKEIKFLLHFVKESKQDESGMPNNRFLAERTGGTYSTLKVQPAELEDSGVYFCASSQVPSEQFFGPGTRLTVL.

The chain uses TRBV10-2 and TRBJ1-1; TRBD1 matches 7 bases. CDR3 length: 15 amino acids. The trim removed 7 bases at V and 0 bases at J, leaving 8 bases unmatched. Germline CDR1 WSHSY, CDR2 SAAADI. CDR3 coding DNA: TGCGCCAGCATCTCAGAGGACAGGATGAACACTGAAGCTTTCTTT. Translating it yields CASISEDRMNTEAFF.

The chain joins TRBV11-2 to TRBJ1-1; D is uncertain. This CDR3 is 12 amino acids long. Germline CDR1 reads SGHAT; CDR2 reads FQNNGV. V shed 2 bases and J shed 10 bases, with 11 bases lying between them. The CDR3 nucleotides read TGTGCCAGCAGCTTAAACCCAGGAGGAGCTTTCTTT. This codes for CASSLNPGGAFF.

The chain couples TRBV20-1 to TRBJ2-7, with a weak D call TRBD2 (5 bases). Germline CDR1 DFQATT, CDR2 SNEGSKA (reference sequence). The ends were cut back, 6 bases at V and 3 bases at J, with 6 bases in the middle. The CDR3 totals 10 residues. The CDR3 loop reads CSATNYEQYF. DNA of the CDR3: TGCAGTGCGACTAACTACGAGCAGTACTTC.